Below, 25 T cell receptor beta chains from the same sample are listed, as sequenced in a study of blood T cell repertoires in COVID-19. The data were produced by immunoSEQ multiplex PCR, yet TCRdb's version contains in-frame clones alone and is incomplete. The data show about 45,000 clones, around 80% seen once. The sequencing input was peripheral blood. These TCRs come from a man aged 65-85 years with acute or convalescent COVID-19.

This sequence joins TRBV4-1 and TRBJ2-7; 10 positions match TRBD1. The CDR3 runs 15 residues. Looked up from germline, CDR1 is MGHRA and CDR2 is YSYEKL. J was trimmed by 2 bases and V by 4 bases; bases with no gene match: 5. The CDR3 region is CASSPFGTGAYEQYF. CDR3 in DNA: TGCGCCAGCAGCCCATTCGGGACAGGGGCCTACGAGCAGTACTTC.

The genes are TRBV2 and TRBJ1-5, with 7 bases fitting TRBD1. Germline CDR1 is SNHLY and CDR2 is FYNNEI. This CDR3 has 15 amino acids. Losses at the gene ends were 6 bases for V and 3 bases for J; bases not matched to a gene: 8. CDR3 coding DNA: TGTGCCAGCAGCACCCGGGACAGTTCCAATCAGCCCCAGCATTTT. It is translated as CASSTRDSSNQPQHF. The variable domain in full, with the rest retrieved from reference TRBV2 and TRBJ1-5, is EPEVTQTPSHQVTQMGQEVILRCVPISNHLYFYWYRQILGQKVEFLVSFYNNEISEKSEIFDDQFSVERPDGSNFTLKIRSTKLEDSAMYFCASSTRDSSNQPQHFGDGTRLSIL.

This chain connects TRBV5-4 to TRBJ2-7, with 7 positions matching TRBD1. The germline V gene has CDR1 SGHNT and CDR2 YYREEE (reference sequence). CDR3 length: 14 residues. V lost 4 bases, J lost 7 bases, and 11 bases stayed unmatched. This CDR3 reads CASSPPGQYQEQYF. For the CDR3, the DNA is TGTGCCAGCAGCCCTCCGGGACAGTACCAAGAGCAGTACTTC.

The chain combines TRBV3-1 (or the pseudogene TRBV3-2) with TRBJ1-6, with 7 nucleotides matching TRBD1. Per germline, CDR1 LGHDT and CDR2 YNNKEL (reference sequence). This CDR3 has 15 amino acids. After removal of 4 bases from V and 5 bases from J, the junction contained 5 bases not matched to a gene. This chain's CDR3 is CASSPFGTDNSPLHF. CDR3 bases: TGTGCCAGCAGCCCTTTCGGGACAGATAATTCACCCCTCCACTTT.

This clone was counted once. V is TRBV28 and J is TRBJ2-1; TRBD1 matches 9 bases. This CDR3 spans 15 amino acids. The germline CDR1 and CDR2 sequences are MDHEN and SYDVKM. Germline trimming cut 2 bases from V and 8 bases from J; bases unmatched to any gene: 7. CDR3 bases: TGTGCCAGCAGTTTACTACAGGGGGCTAGGGATGAGCAGTTCTTC. Translation: CASSLLQGARDEQFF. Full variable domain (outside the CDR3, taken from reference TRBV28 and TRBJ2-1): DVKVTQSSRYLVKRTGEKVFLECVQDMDHENMFWYRQDPGLGLRLIYFSYDVKMKEKGDIPEGYSVSREKKERFSLILESASTNQTSMYLCASSLLQGARDEQFFGPGTRLTVL.

This chain joins TRBV29-1 and TRBJ2-7; D may be TRBD1 (6 bases). Germline-derived CDR1 and CDR2 are SQVTM and ANQGSEA. This CDR3 comprises 12 residues. The ends were cut back, 3 bases at V and 3 bases at J, with 9 bases in the middle. This CDR3 is CSVEDSRYEQYF. DNA of the CDR3: TGCAGCGTTGAGGACAGCCGCTACGAGCAGTACTTC.

This clone was counted many times. The chain has TRBV7-9 and TRBJ1-2; 8 nucleotides line up with TRBD1. The CDR3 has 15 amino acids. J lost 4 bases, V lost 6 bases, and 10 bases had no gene match. Germline CDR1 SEHNR, CDR2 FQNEAQ (reference sequence). Written as DNA, the CDR3 is TGTGCCAGCAGACCCGGACAGGGAAGGAGCTATGGCTACACCTTC. Amino acids: CASRPGQGRSYGYTF.

The chain couples TRBV6-1 to TRBJ2-1; 7 nucleotides agree with TRBD1. Trimming took 3 bases from V and 0 from J; bases not matched to a gene: 5. CDR1 MNHNS and CDR2 SASEGT come from the germline V gene. The CDR3 spans 16 residues. The CDR3 loop reads CASSESGTVSYNEQFF. DNA for the CDR3: TGTGCCAGCAGTGAGTCCGGGACAGTCTCCTACAATGAGCAGTTCTTC.

V gene TRBV7-3 combines with J gene TRBJ2-5; 8 nucleotides match TRBD2. The junction had 11 bases not matched to a gene; V was cut back by 1 base and J by 7 bases. Looked up from germline, CDR1 is SGHTA and CDR2 is FQGTGA. The CDR3 runs to 16 residues. The CDR3 sequence: CASSLNLRGAGGTQYF. DNA of the CDR3: TGTGCCAGCAGCTTAAATTTGCGGGGGGCCGGTGGGACCCAGTACTTC.

J is TRBJ2-5 and V is TRBV25-1; a weak D match, TRBD1 (6 bases). CDR1 and CDR2 from the germline V gene are MGHDK and SYGVNS. The CDR3 extends over 18 amino acids. Trimming left V 9 bases short and J 0 bases short, with 26 bases between. The DNA for the CDR3 is TGTGCCAGAAATGCAGAGATGCAGGGGAAGGGGGACCAAGAGACCCAGTACTTC. Protein sequence: CARNAEMQGKGDQETQYF.

This clone was observed a few times. The rearrangement links TRBV28 to TRBJ1-4; 9 bases fit TRBD1. This CDR3 is 14 amino acids long. The ends lost 4 bases at V and 6 bases at J; junction bases unmatched: 3. Germline V lookup: CDR1 MDHEN, CDR2 SYDVKM. In DNA form, the CDR3 reads TGTGCCAGCAGTTCACAGGGGGCTTATGAAAAACTGTTTTTT. Amino acid sequence: CASSSQGAYEKLFF.

This clone was seen once. The rearrangement uses TRBV2 and TRBJ1-2; D call uncertain. The CDR3 extends over 14 amino acids. V was clipped by 1 base and J by 4 bases, with 10 bases between them. Germline CDR1 SNHLY, CDR2 FYNNEI. Here the CDR3 reads CASSEVQSAYGYTF. CDR3 in DNA: TGTGCCAGCAGTGAAGTCCAGTCTGCCTATGGCTACACCTTC.

This clone was seen a single time. The genes are TRBV10-2 and TRBJ1-2; no clear D gene. Trimming cost V 0 bases and J 2 bases, with 13 bases left between them. This CDR3 has 16 residues. From germline, CDR1 is WSHSY and CDR2 SAAADI. The CDR3 protein is CASSESEGQVNYGYTF. The CDR3 coding sequence is TGCGCCAGCAGTGAGTCGGAGGGCCAGGTGAACTATGGCTACACCTTC.

The chain is built from TRBV4-3 and TRBJ1-4, with D perhaps TRBD1 (6 bases). The V end lost 0 bases, the J end lost 8 bases, and 22 bases lay between the germline ends. The CDR3 length is 18 residues. The V gene's germline CDR1 is LGHNA and CDR2 YSLEER. For the CDR3, the DNA is TGCGCCAGCAGCCAAGATTGGGGGACGGACAGTCCCCGAGAAAAACTGTTTTTT. This encodes CASSQDWGTDSPREKLFF.

CDR3 DNA sequence: TGTGCCATCAGTGCCCACCTAGGGAACACTGAAGCTTTCTTT. This gives the protein CAISAHLGNTEAFF. The genes are TRBV10-3 and TRBJ1-1; D is unclear. V was clipped by 4 bases and J by 1 base, with 10 bases between them. CDR3 length: 14 residues. CDR1 is ENHRY and CDR2 is SYGVKD in the germline V gene.

The chain links TRBV3-1 (or the pseudogene TRBV3-2) to TRBJ2-3, with 13 bases matching TRBD2. Germline CDR1 is LGHDT and CDR2 is YNNKEL (reference sequence). Unmatched junction bases numbered 4, after V lost 3 bases and J lost 1 base. There are 17 residues in the CDR3. The CDR3, as DNA: TGTGCCAGCAGCCACCGAGGACTAGCGGGGGGCACAGATACGCAGTATTTT. Its protein is CASSHRGLAGGTDTQYF.

This chain joins TRBV7-2 and TRBJ1-2; TRBD1 is a possible D gene (6 bases). CDR1 is SGHTA and CDR2 is FQGNSA in the germline V gene. The CDR3 runs 15 residues. V lost 5 bases and J 7 bases, leaving 20 bases between the germline ends. Here the CDR3 DNA reads TGTGCCAGCAGCCTAATTCGACAGGCAGGGGCTGGCTACACCTTC. Its protein product is CASSLIRQAGAGYTF.

This clone turned up a few times. The chain carries TRBV7-2 and TRBJ1-4, with TRBD1 matching over 7 bases. The CDR3 is 15 residues long. V was clipped by 3 bases and J by 5 bases; unmatched bases: 6. Germline V gives CDR1 SGHTA, CDR2 FQGNSA. The DNA for the CDR3 is TGTGCCAGCAGCTTCACAGGGGCGCGGAATGAAAAACTGTTTTTT. Amino acid sequence: CASSFTGARNEKLFF.

The rearrangement links TRBV25-1 to TRBJ1-6; 9 positions agree with TRBD1. Germline trimming cut 3 bases from V and 6 bases from J; bases unmatched to any gene: 9. CDR3 size: 17 residues. Germline-derived CDR1 and CDR2 are MGHDK and SYGVNS. The CDR3 DNA follows: TGTGCCAGCAGTGACTCCTTCGGGGACAGGGCTAATTCACCCCTCCACTTT. Protein sequence: CASSDSFGDRANSPLHF.

The chain has TRBV4-1 and TRBJ1-1; 10 bases line up with TRBD1. CDR1 and CDR2 from the germline V gene are MGHRA and YSYEKL. The CDR3 runs 15 residues. J was trimmed by 4 bases and V by 1 base; bases with no gene match: 3. DNA for the CDR3: TGCGCCAGCAGCCAAGGGGACAGGGGCCCCACTGAAGCTTTCTTT. Amino acids: CASSQGDRGPTEAFF.

The rearrangement joins TRBV6-2 or TRBV6-3 to TRBJ1-2; D unclear. This CDR3 is 15 amino acids long. V lost 8 bases, J lost 4 bases, and 20 bases lay in between. Germline assignment: CDR1 MNHEY and CDR2 SVGEGT. The CDR3, as DNA: TGTGCCAGCTGCCCTACACAGATCGTTATCTATGGCTACACCTTC. Translated, it gives CASCPTQIVIYGYTF.

The chain carries TRBV5-4 and TRBJ2-5; 9 positions match TRBD2. This CDR3 comprises 16 residues. The junction had 9 bases not matched to a gene; V was cut back by 1 base and J by 5 bases. From germline, CDR1 is SGHNT and CDR2 YYREEE (reference sequence). In DNA, the CDR3 is TGTGCCAGCAGCTTGACGGTTGGCGGGGGGGCCGAGACCCAGTACTTC. Its translation: CASSLTVGGGAETQYF.

This clone was counted only a few times. CDR3 nucleotides: TGTGCCAGCAGCTTAATCTTAAGCGGGGGAGATGAGCAGTTCTTC. Translation: CASSLILSGGDEQFF. V gene TRBV7-9 combines with J gene TRBJ2-1; the match to TRBD2 covers 8 bases. This CDR3 has 15 amino acids. Germline V lookup: CDR1 SEHNR, CDR2 FQNEAQ (reference sequence). Germline trimming cut 2 bases from V and 8 bases from J; bases unmatched to any gene: 8.

This clone has a single count. The chain combines TRBV5-5 with TRBJ1-4; possible D gene TRBD1, 5 bases. The germline V gene has CDR1 SGHKS and CDR2 YYEKEE (reference sequence). There are 14 residues in the CDR3. V shed 4 bases and J shed 1 base, with 8 bases lying between them. This CDR3 is CASSTGLTNEKLFF. In DNA form, the CDR3 reads TGTGCCAGCAGCACAGGTTTAACTAATGAAAAACTGTTTTTT.

The CDR3 spells CASSPTGSSSYNEQFF. The DNA for the CDR3 is TGTGCCAGCAGCCCTACAGGGTCTTCCTCCTACAATGAGCAGTTCTTC. V usage is TRBV7-6 and J usage is TRBJ2-1; D may be TRBD1 (6 bases). There are 16 residues in the CDR3. CDR1 is SGHVS and CDR2 is FNYEAQ in the germline V gene. V lost 5 bases and J 0 bases, leaving 14 bases between the germline ends.